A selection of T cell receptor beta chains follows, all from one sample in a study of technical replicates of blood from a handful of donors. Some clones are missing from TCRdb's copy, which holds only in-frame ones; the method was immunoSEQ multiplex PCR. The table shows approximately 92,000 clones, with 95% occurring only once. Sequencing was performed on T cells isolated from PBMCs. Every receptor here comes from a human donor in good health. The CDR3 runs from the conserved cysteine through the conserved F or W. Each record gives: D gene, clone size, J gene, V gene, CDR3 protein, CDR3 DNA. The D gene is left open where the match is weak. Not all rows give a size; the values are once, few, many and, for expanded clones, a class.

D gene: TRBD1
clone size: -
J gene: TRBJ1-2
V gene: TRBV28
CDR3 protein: CASSLFGTGANYGYTF
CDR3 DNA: TGTGCCAGCAGTTTATTTGGGACAGGGGCTAACTATGGCTACACCTTC

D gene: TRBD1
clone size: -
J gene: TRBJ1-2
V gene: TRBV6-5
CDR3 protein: CASSYSQGGNYGYTF
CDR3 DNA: TGTGCCAGCAGTTACTCCCAGGGGGGAAACTATGGCTACACCTTC

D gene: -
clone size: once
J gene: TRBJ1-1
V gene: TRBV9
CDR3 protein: CASSDPQGLGTEAFF
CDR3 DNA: TGTGCCAGCAGCGACCCTCAGGGCCTCGGGACTGAAGCTTTCTTT

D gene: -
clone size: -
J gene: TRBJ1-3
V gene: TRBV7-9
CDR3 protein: CASMPTGFSGNTIYF
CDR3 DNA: TGTGCCAGCATGCCTACAGGGTTCTCTGGAAACACCATATATTTT

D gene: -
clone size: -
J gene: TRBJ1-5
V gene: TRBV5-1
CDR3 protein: CASSLEPGSNQPQHF
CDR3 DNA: TGCGCCAGCAGCTTGGAACCGGGAAGCAATCAGCCCCAGCATTTT

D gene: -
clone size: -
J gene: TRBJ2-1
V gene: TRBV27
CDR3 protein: CASSPVVPGLGRSYNEQFF
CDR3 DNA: TGTGCCAGCAGTCCTGTCGTCCCGGGACTCGGACGGTCCTACAATGAGCAGTTCTTC

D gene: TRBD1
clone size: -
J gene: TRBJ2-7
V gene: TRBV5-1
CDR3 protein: CASSLVPWDSLRYEQYF
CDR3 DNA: TGCGCCAGCAGCTTGGTGCCGTGGGACAGCCTCCGCTACGAGCAGTACTTC

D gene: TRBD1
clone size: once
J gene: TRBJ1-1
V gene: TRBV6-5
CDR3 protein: CASSSGQVGNTEAFF
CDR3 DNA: TGTGCCAGCAGTTCCGGACAGGTCGGGAACACTGAAGCTTTCTTT

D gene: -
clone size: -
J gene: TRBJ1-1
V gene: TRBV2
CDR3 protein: CASVAGRNTEAFF
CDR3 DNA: TGTGCCAGTGTTGCGGGCCGGAATACTGAAGCTTTCTTT

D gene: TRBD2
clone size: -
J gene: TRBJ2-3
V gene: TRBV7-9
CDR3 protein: CASSLLGLADTDTQYF
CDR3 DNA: TGTGCCAGCAGCTTATTGGGACTAGCGGACACAGATACGCAGTATTTT

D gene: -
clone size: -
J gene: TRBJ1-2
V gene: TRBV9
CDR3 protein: CASSVGGFLDYGYTF
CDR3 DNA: TGTGCCAGCAGCGTAGGAGGGTTCCTGGACTATGGCTACACCTTC

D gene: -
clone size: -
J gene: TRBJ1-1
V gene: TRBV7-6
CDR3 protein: CASSRWTTENTEAFF
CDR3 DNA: TGTGCCAGCAGCCGTTGGACGACAGAGAACACTGAAGCTTTCTTT

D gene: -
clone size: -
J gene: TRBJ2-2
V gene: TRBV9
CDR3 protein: CASSVATGVLLARDTNTGELFF
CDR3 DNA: TGTGCCAGCAGCGTAGCTACTGGGGTCTTGCTAGCGCGAGATACGAACACCGGGGAGCTGTTTTTT

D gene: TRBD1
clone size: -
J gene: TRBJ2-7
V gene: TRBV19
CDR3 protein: CASKPGTDYEQYF
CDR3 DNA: TGTGCCAGCAAGCCAGGGACAGATTACGAGCAGTACTTC

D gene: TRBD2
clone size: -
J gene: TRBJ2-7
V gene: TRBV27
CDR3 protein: CASSSGLAGKNEQYF
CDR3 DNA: TGTGCCAGCAGTTCGGGACTAGCGGGAAAAAACGAGCAGTACTTC

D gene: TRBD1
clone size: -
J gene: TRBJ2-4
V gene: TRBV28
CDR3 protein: CASSSGQGVKNIQYF
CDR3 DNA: TGTGCCAGCAGCTCGGGACAGGGGGTGAAAAACATTCAGTACTTC

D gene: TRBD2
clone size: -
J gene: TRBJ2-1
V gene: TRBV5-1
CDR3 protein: CASKSREKIKRGPYNEQFF
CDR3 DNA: TGCGCCAGCAAGTCTCGTGAAAAAATCAAGCGGGGACCATACAATGAGCAGTTCTTC

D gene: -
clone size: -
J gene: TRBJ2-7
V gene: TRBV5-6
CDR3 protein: CASSPLRGSSYEQYF
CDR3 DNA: TGTGCCAGCAGCCCGCTCAGGGGCAGCTCCTACGAGCAGTACTTC

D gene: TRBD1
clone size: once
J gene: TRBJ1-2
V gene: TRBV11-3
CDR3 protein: CASSLGWGEQGNYGYTF
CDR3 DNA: TGTGCCAGCAGCTTAGGTTGGGGGGAACAGGGGAACTATGGCTACACCTTC

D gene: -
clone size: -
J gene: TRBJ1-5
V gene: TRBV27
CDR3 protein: CASSFSDSNQPQHF
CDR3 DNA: TGTGCCAGCAGTTTTTCAGATAGCAATCAGCCCCAGCATTTT

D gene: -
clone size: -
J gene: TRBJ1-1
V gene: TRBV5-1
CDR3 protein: CASSLRGGLTEAFF
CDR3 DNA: TGCGCCAGCAGCTTGCGTGGGGGACTTACTGAAGCTTTCTTT

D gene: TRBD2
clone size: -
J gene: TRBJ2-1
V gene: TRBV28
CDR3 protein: CASSLYKAGSSYNEQFF
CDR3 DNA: TGTGCCAGCAGTTTGTATAAAGCGGGGAGCTCCTACAATGAGCAGTTCTTC

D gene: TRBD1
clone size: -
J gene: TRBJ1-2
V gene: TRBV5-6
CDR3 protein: CASSLGGQDTF
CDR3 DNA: TGTGCCAGCAGCTTGGGGGGACAGGACACCTTC

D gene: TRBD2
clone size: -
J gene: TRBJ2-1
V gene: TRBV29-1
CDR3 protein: CSVGRRENQLGQFF
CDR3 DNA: TGCAGCGTTGGAAGGCGGGAGAATCAGCTTGGGCAGTTCTTC

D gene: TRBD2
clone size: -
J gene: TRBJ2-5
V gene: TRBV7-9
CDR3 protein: CASSLASGQETQYF
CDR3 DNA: TGTGCCAGCAGCTTGGCTAGCGGGCAAGAGACCCAGTACTTC

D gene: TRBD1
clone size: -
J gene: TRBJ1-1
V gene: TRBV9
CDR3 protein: CASSSTGGTEAFF
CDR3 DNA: TGTGCCAGCAGCTCCACAGGGGGCACTGAAGCTTTCTTT

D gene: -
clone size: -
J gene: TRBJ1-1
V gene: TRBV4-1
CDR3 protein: CASSQEREGSTEAFF
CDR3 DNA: TGCGCCAGCAGCCAAGAGAGGGAGGGATCTACTGAAGCTTTCTTT

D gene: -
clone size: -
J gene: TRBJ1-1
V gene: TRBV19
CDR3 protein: CASSLLSSGASEAFF
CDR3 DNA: TGTGCCAGTAGCTTGCTAAGTTCAGGGGCTTCTGAAGCTTTCTTT

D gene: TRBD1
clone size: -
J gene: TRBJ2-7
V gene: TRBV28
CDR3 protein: CASSSPRTGGYEQYF
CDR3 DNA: TGTGCCAGCAGTTCCCCCCGGACAGGGGGCTACGAGCAGTACTTC

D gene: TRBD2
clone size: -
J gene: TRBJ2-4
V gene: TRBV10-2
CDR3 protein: CASSSGGAVDIQYF
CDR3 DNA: TGCGCCAGCAGTAGCGGGGGGGCCGTAGACATTCAGTACTTC

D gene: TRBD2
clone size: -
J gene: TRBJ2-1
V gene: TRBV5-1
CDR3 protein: CASSLEGVAGAVNEQFF
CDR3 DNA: TGCGCCAGCAGCTTGGAAGGGGTGGCGGGAGCGGTCAATGAGCAGTTCTTC

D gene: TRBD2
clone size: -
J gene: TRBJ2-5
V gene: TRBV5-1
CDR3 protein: CATSGPETSGAETQYF
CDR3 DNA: TGCGCCACCTCAGGCCCCGAGACTAGCGGGGCTGAGACCCAGTACTTC

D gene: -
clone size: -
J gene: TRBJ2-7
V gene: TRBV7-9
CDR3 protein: CASSPAIVYEQYF
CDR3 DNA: TGTGCCAGCAGCCCCGCAATAGTTTACGAGCAGTACTTC

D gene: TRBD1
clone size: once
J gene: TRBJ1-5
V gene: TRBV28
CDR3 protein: CASSTGTGHQPQHF
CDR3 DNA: TGTGCCAGCAGTACCGGGACAGGGCATCAGCCCCAGCATTTT

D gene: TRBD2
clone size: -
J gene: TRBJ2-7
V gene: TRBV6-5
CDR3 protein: CASSYGEGSYEQYF
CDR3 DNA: TGTGCCAGCAGTTACGGGGAGGGATCCTACGAGCAGTACTTC

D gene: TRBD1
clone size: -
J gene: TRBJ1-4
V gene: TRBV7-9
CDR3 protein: CASSLAGGRGEKLFF
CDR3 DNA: TGTGCCAGCAGCTTAGCAGGGGGCAGGGGAGAAAAACTGTTTTTT

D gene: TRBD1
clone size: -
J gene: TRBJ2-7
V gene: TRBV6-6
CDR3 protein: CASSPDTGGSYEQYF
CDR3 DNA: TGTGCCAGCAGCCCGGATACAGGGGGCTCCTACGAGCAGTACTTC

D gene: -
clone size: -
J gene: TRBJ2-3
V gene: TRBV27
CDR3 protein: CASSLLQTDTQYF
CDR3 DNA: TGTGCCAGCAGTTTACTTCAGACAGATACGCAGTATTTT

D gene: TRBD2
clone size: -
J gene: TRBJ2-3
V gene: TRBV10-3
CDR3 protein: CAIRSGGSTDTQYF
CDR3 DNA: TGTGCCATCAGGAGCGGGGGGAGCACAGATACGCAGTATTTT

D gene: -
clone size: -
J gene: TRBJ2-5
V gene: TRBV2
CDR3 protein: CASRVLRGRGTQYF
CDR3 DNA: TGTGCCAGCAGGGTCTTACGGGGTCGGGGGACCCAGTACTTC

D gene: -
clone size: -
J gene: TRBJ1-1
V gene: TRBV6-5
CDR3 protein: CASSSHPDSKAFF
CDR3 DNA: TGTGCCAGCAGTTCTCATCCGGACAGTAAAGCTTTCTTT

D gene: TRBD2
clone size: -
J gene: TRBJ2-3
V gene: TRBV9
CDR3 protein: CASSGSGTGTDTQYF
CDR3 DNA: TGTGCCAGCAGCGGTAGCGGGACGGGTACAGATACGCAGTATTTT

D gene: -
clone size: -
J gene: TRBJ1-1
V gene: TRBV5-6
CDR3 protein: CASRPPGVTEAFF
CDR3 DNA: TGTGCCAGCAGGCCCCCCGGAGTCACTGAAGCTTTCTTT

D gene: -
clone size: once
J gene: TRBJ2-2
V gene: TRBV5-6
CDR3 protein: CASSFYQAVSITGELFF
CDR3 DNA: TGTGCCAGCAGTTTTTACCAAGCGGTCTCAATCACCGGGGAGCTGTTTTTT

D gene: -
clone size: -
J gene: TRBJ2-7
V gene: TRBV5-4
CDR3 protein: CASSSLTMSSYEQYF
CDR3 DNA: TGTGCCAGCAGCTCCCTGACAATGAGCTCCTACGAGCAGTACTTC

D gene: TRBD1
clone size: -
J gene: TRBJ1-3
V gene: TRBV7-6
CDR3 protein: CASSTPYRGISGNTIYF
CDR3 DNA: TGTGCCAGCAGCACCCCTTACAGGGGGATCTCTGGAAACACCATATATTTT

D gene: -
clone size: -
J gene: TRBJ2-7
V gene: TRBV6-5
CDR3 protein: CASRTGFSSYEQYF
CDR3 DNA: TGTGCCAGCAGAACAGGTTTTAGCTCCTACGAGCAGTACTTC

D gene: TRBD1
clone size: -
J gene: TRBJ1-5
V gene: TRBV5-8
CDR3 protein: CASSLGGTGYQPQHF
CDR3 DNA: TGTGCCAGCAGCTTGGGAGGGACAGGGTATCAGCCCCAGCATTTT

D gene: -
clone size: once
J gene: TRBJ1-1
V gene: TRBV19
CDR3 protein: CASSIRDSQTEAFF
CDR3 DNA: TGTGCCAGTAGTATTCGGGACTCTCAGACTGAAGCTTTCTTT

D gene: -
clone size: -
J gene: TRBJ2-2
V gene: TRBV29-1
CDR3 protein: CSVEGRGNTGELFF
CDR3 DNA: TGCAGCGTTGAAGGGCGGGGGAACACCGGGGAGCTGTTTTTT

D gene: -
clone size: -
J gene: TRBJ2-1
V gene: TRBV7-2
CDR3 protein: CASSSVFLGRNEQFF
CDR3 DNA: TGTGCCAGCAGCTCCGTTTTCCTTGGGCGCAATGAGCAGTTCTTC

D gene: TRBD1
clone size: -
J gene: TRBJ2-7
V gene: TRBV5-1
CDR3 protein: CASSHPDREYEQYF
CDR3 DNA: TGCGCCAGCAGCCACCCGGACAGGGAATACGAGCAGTACTTC

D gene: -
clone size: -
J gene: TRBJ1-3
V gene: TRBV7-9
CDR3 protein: CASRRPMKSSGNTIYF
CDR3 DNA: TGTGCCAGCAGGCGGCCAATGAAAAGCTCTGGAAACACCATATATTTT